Included here is one T cell receptor (beta chain) sequence, with context. Its antigen is unknown. No qualities accompany the bases; no much larger clone lies one base away. These data originate in a study of T cells in localized non-small cell lung cancer (dated by TCRdb to between 2020 and 2021). Concerning the study at large: The study analyzed T cell repertoires of around 250 early-stage NSCLC patients, comparing tumors and uninvolved tumor-adjacent lungs. The cohort comprised around 240 treatment-naïve NSCLC patients with resected, localized lung tumors. The mean age of the NSCLC patients was roughly 70 years, with 120 to 150 men and 95 to 110 women. The study at large found these results: Since the design was exploratory, TCR variables were selected using unadjusted p-values with no false-discovery rate correction. Longer overall survival was associated with higher blood T cell density, whereas shorter survival was associated with higher adjacent-lung clonality. A median of approximately 57 of the top 100 tumor clones were detected in paired uninvolved adjacent lung, and some 28 of these tumor clones were also found among the top 100 clones of the paired uninvolved adjacent lung. Because multi-region tumor sequencing was not done, intratumor heterogeneity could not be ruled out. Uninvolved tumor-adjacent lung showed the highest T cell clonality, higher than tumor, which suggests more focused antigenic responses in the adjacent lung.

At diagnosis, tumor, uninvolved tumor-adjacent lung and peripheral blood were collected and then preserved as a mix of FFPE and fresh-frozen material. For TCR repertoire profiling, blood samples were analyzed as peripheral blood mononuclear cells. TCR beta CDR3 regions were sequenced from DNA using the immunoSEQ Assay. On the study's bioinformatics: To compute T cell density, TCR beta template counts were normalized to usable DNA, which was estimated by amplifying housekeeping genes. Richness was estimated with the preseqR package, extrapolating to 400,000 templates for PBMC samples and 120,000 templates for tissue samples. Clonality was defined by subtracting Pielou's evenness from one. Tissue-enriched TCRs were identified by differential abundance testing using productive amino-acid clonotypes, minimum total count 5 and alpha 0.1. Repertoire overlap between compartments was quantified with the Jaccard Index and Morisita Overlap Index. TCR beta CDR3s were clustered by GLIPH together with public tetramer-defined viral CDR3s, and at least three viral sequences plus V-gene enrichment were required for viral motifs. This immuneACCESS table, as held by TCRdb, lists in-frame sequences with V and J called but not all clones. Of the missing ones, under half trace to an unresolved V gene in checked studies; the others have no known cause. V, J and clone size were drawn from that table, and D and trimming were deduced from the DNA. This sample has 35,000 to 50,000 clones in its table, and 70% to 80% of those were observed once. The ten largest clones capture 30% to 40% of the sample.

Sample: PBMCs, taken before any cancer treatment. This clonotype was sampled from a woman aged 35 to 75 with stage II squamous cell lung carcinoma.

The DNA is TGTGCCAGCAGGACGAACAGTGCAACTAATGAAAAACTGTTTTTT. Its translation is CASRTNSATNEKLFF. The rearrangement combines TRBV6-5 with TRBJ1-4, with no confidently assigned D gene. In the germline V gene, CDR1 corresponds to MNHEY and CDR2 to SVGAGI. The junction carries 11 bases between V and J, which are trimmed by 6 bases and 0 bases respectively. Including cysteine and phenylalanine, the CDR3 has 15 amino acids. Only CDR3 DNA is held: 45 bases, read in frame from base 1.